This TCR beta chain was observed in a study of T cells in Graves' hyperthyroidism and ophthalmopathy. Looking at the study overall: Peripheral blood was taken when the disease was first diagnosed, before any treatment began. Study-level results: Ophthalmopathy was told apart from stable hyperthyroidism by a 13 V-J model.

This CDR3 is 14 amino acids long. Trimming at V came to 7 bases and at J to 6 bases, leaving 6 bases not matched to a gene. Germline V gene sequence: CDR1 SGHAT, CDR2 FQNNGV. Amplified TCR beta CDR3 regions derived from RNA transcripts. The TCR CDR3 first-round RT-PCR relied on the HTBI primer set. Each CDR3 protein is one row after TCRdb ran MiXCR on the multiplex PCR reads. The table lists about 260,000 distinct CDR3 sequences, approximately 23% of them singletons. Ophthalmopathy cases scored 3 or more on the Clinical Activity Score and 4 or more on NOSPECS grade, with duration below 3 months. Using over 8.5 ml of fresh peripheral blood, PBMCs were prepared. This clonotype was counted at least ten times. The antigen remains unidentified.

Sequencing was performed on blood. This sequence originates from a man aged 30 to 39 with Graves' ophthalmopathy. This rearrangement joins TRBV11-2 to TRBJ2-1, with 10 bases fitting TRBD2. The CDR3 DNA is TGTGCCAGCATGCTAGCGGGGGAGGTCAATGAGCAGTTCTTC. Translating it yields CASMLAGEVNEQFF.